These T cell receptor beta chains were read from a single sample in a study of control samples from healthy donors and cancer patients. Profiling relied on immunoSEQ multiplex PCR, and the TCRdb table lists in-frame clones only, not all of them. The sample comprises about 65,000 clones, 75% to 95% of which are singletons, and 0.95% to 1.5% rests with the top ten. The material sequenced was PBMCs. The origin of the receptors is a woman aged 45-59 years with colorectal cancer. CDR3s include the opening cysteine and the closing phenylalanine or tryptophan. The order of the fields is CDR3 protein, CDR3 DNA, V gene, clone size, D gene, J gene, CDR3 length. A D gene is named only where the DNA matches it firmly. Size is stated for part of the rows, as once, few or many counts, or as a class when the clone is expanded.

CDR3: CASRMGGRSNEQFF
DNA: TGTGCCAGCAGGATGGGGGGCAGGAGCAATGAGCAGTTCTTC
V: TRBV25-1
size: -
D: -
J: TRBJ2-1
length: 14

CDR3: CAWSGSSGRPEKLFF
DNA: TGTGCCTGGAGTGGAAGTTCGGGGAGGCCTGAAAAACTGTTTTTT
V: TRBV30
size: -
D: -
J: TRBJ1-4
length: 15

CDR3: CATRGSGGGELFF
DNA: TGTGCCACCAGGGGCTCGGGAGGCGGGGAGCTGTTTTTT
V: TRBV24-1
size: -
D: TRBD2
J: TRBJ2-2
length: 13

CDR3: CASSPGWRQPQHF
DNA: TGTGCCAGCAGTCCAGGGTGGAGGCAGCCCCAGCATTTT
V: TRBV2
size: -
D: -
J: TRBJ1-5
length: 13

CDR3: CASSRSGMTSTEAFF
DNA: TGTGCCAGCAGCCGCTCTGGGATGACTTCGACTGAAGCTTTCTTT
V: TRBV6-5
size: -
D: -
J: TRBJ1-1
length: 15

CDR3: CASSRPGQETQYF
DNA: TGTGCCAGCAGTCGACCCGGGCAAGAGACCCAGTACTTC
V: TRBV13
size: -
D: -
J: TRBJ2-5
length: 13

CDR3: CASGIMGGGHAEAFF
DNA: TGTGCCAGCGGAATCATGGGGGGGGGACACGCTGAAGCTTTCTTT
V: TRBV6-5
size: -
D: -
J: TRBJ1-1
length: 15

CDR3: CASSSIKGGDEKLFF
DNA: TGTGCCAGCAGCTCTATAAAGGGTGGTGACGAAAAACTGTTTTTT
V: TRBV28
size: -
D: -
J: TRBJ1-4
length: 15

CDR3: CASSLAAPYNEQFF
DNA: TGTGCCAGCAGCTTAGCAGCCCCCTACAATGAGCAGTTCTTC
V: TRBV7-2
size: -
D: -
J: TRBJ2-1
length: 14

CDR3: CASSIATAGEGETQYF
DNA: TGTGCCAGTAGTATAGCGACAGCGGGAGAAGGAGAGACCCAGTACTTC
V: TRBV19
size: -
D: TRBD2
J: TRBJ2-5
length: 16

CDR3: CSASPSQGLTEAFF
DNA: TGCAGTGCTAGTCCTTCACAGGGTCTCACTGAAGCTTTCTTT
V: TRBV20-1
size: -
D: -
J: TRBJ1-1
length: 14

CDR3: CASSSPASLSYNEQFF
DNA: TGTGCCAGCAGCTCCCCAGCAAGTCTCTCCTACAATGAGCAGTTCTTC
V: TRBV21-1
size: -
D: -
J: TRBJ2-1
length: 16

CDR3: CASSEGRGLPNHEQFF
DNA: TGTGCCAGCAGTGAGGGACGGGGTTTGCCAAACCATGAGCAGTTCTTC
V: TRBV25-1
size: -
D: -
J: TRBJ2-1
length: 16

CDR3: CASSQKGYLGNNEQFF
DNA: TGTGCCAGCAGCCAAAAGGGCTACTTGGGGAACAATGAGCAGTTCTTC
V: TRBV3-1/TRBV3-2
size: -
D: -
J: TRBJ2-1
length: 16

CDR3: CASSRRQGDTQYF
DNA: TGTGCCAGCAGCCGCCGACAAGGGGATACGCAGTATTTT
V: TRBV7-9
size: -
D: -
J: TRBJ2-3
length: 13

CDR3: CASSQVPGSGTNEKLFF
DNA: TGCGCCAGCAGCCAAGTCCCAGGGAGTGGAACTAATGAAAAACTGTTTTTT
V: TRBV4-1
size: -
D: -
J: TRBJ1-4
length: 17

CDR3: CASSPYGADTEAFF
DNA: TGTGCCAGCAGCCCATATGGGGCGGACACTGAAGCTTTCTTT
V: TRBV9
size: -
D: -
J: TRBJ1-1
length: 14

CDR3: CASSQEEGENYGYTF
DNA: TGCGCCAGCAGCCAAGAGGAGGGAGAAAACTATGGCTACACCTTC
V: TRBV4-1
size: -
D: -
J: TRBJ1-2
length: 15

CDR3: CASRKTGVNTEAFF
DNA: TGCGCCAGCCGCAAGACAGGGGTGAACACTGAAGCTTTCTTT
V: TRBV5-1
size: -
D: TRBD1
J: TRBJ1-1
length: 14

CDR3: CAWSTTQGAAQYF
DNA: TGTGCCTGGAGTACGACACAGGGGGCGGCGCAGTATTTT
V: TRBV30
size: -
D: TRBD1
J: TRBJ2-3
length: 13

CDR3: CASSVVRVVNWYNEQFF
DNA: TGTGCCAGCAGCGTAGTGCGGGTAGTAAATTGGTACAATGAGCAGTTCTTC
V: TRBV9
size: -
D: -
J: TRBJ2-1
length: 17

CDR3: CASSLSLLNNYGYTF
DNA: TGTGCCAGTAGTCTTTCCCTCCTCAATAACTATGGCTACACCTTC
V: TRBV19
size: -
D: -
J: TRBJ1-2
length: 15

CDR3: CAWSTGFQETQYF
DNA: TGTGCCTGGAGCACAGGGTTTCAAGAGACCCAGTACTTC
V: TRBV30
size: -
D: -
J: TRBJ2-5
length: 13

CDR3: CASSLQGPNYGYTF
DNA: TGCGCCAGCAGCTTACAAGGACCTAACTATGGCTACACCTTC
V: TRBV5-1
size: -
D: -
J: TRBJ1-2
length: 14

CDR3: CASSYGQAAYGYTF
DNA: TGTGCCAGCAGCTATGGACAGGCAGCCTATGGCTACACCTTC
V: TRBV7-8
size: once
D: TRBD1
J: TRBJ1-2
length: 14

CDR3: CASRSRPTSGDGYTF
DNA: TGTGCCAGCAGATCTCGCCCTACCTCCGGAGACGGCTACACCTTC
V: TRBV2
size: once
D: -
J: TRBJ1-2
length: 15

CDR3: CASSRGTSGSYEQFF
DNA: TGTGCCAGCAGCCGCGGGACTAGCGGGAGTTATGAGCAGTTCTTC
V: TRBV7-8
size: few
D: TRBD2
J: TRBJ2-1
length: 15

CDR3: CASSYTRNEQFF
DNA: TGTGCCAGTAGCTATACCCGGAATGAGCAGTTCTTC
V: TRBV19
size: -
D: -
J: TRBJ2-1
length: 12

CDR3: CASSRDLGKNEKLFF
DNA: TGTGCCAGCTCACGCGATTTGGGGAAGAATGAAAAACTGTTTTTT
V: TRBV18
size: -
D: -
J: TRBJ1-4
length: 15

CDR3: CASSWEGGGGETQYF
DNA: TGCGCCAGCAGCTGGGAGGGGGGGGGCGGAGAGACCCAGTACTTC
V: TRBV5-1
size: once
D: -
J: TRBJ2-5
length: 15

CDR3: CSALRGSGSTDTQYF
DNA: TGCAGCGCGTTACGGGGTAGCGGGAGCACAGATACGCAGTATTTT
V: TRBV29-1
size: -
D: TRBD2
J: TRBJ2-3
length: 15

CDR3: CASSLLVSHSYNEQFF
DNA: TGTGCCAGCAGTTTATTGGTCTCCCACTCCTACAATGAGCAGTTCTTC
V: TRBV28
size: medium-sized
D: -
J: TRBJ2-1
length: 16

CDR3: CASSSLAGGQETQYF
DNA: TGTGCCAGCAGTTCCCTAGCGGGGGGCCAAGAGACCCAGTACTTC
V: TRBV6-2/TRBV6-3
size: -
D: TRBD2
J: TRBJ2-5
length: 15

CDR3: CASSVGPRDGSPVQFF
DNA: TGTGCCAGCAGCGTAGGCCCCCGAGACGGGTCGCCAGTGCAGTTCTTC
V: TRBV9
size: -
D: -
J: TRBJ2-1
length: 16

CDR3: CASSQFPEAFF
DNA: TGTGCCAGCAGCCAATTCCCAGAAGCTTTCTTT
V: TRBV16
size: -
D: -
J: TRBJ1-1
length: 11

CDR3: CASSQEAYYGYTF
DNA: TGTGCCAGCAGCCAAGAGGCCTACTATGGCTACACCTTC
V: TRBV14
size: -
D: -
J: TRBJ1-2
length: 13

CDR3: CASSELQGGEQYF
DNA: TGTGCCAGCAGTGAGCTACAGGGAGGCGAGCAGTACTTC
V: TRBV6-1
size: -
D: -
J: TRBJ2-7
length: 13

CDR3: CASSRRTGETEQFF
DNA: TGTGCCAGCAGCCGTAGAACAGGGGAGACTGAGCAGTTCTTC
V: TRBV2
size: once
D: TRBD1
J: TRBJ2-1
length: 14

CDR3: CASSSPTDTDTQYF
DNA: TGCGCCAGCAGCTCCCCGACAGACACAGATACGCAGTATTTT
V: TRBV5-1
size: -
D: -
J: TRBJ2-3
length: 14

CDR3: CASSPGGDHEQYF
DNA: TGTGCCAGTTCGCCAGGGGGCGACCACGAGCAGTACTTC
V: TRBV19
size: -
D: TRBD1
J: TRBJ2-7
length: 13

CDR3: CASSPLVGASGNTIYF
DNA: TGTGCCAGCAGCCCACTCGTAGGGGCATCTGGAAACACCATATATTTT
V: TRBV9
size: few
D: -
J: TRBJ1-3
length: 16

CDR3: CASSRTGGISEKLFF
DNA: TGCGCCAGCAGCCGTACAGGGGGAATTAGTGAAAAACTGTTTTTT
V: TRBV5-1
size: -
D: TRBD1
J: TRBJ1-4
length: 15

CDR3: CASSLHTRASYNEQFF
DNA: TGTGCCAGCAGCCTTCATACTAGGGCCTCCTACAATGAGCAGTTCTTC
V: TRBV6-2/TRBV6-3
size: -
D: -
J: TRBJ2-1
length: 16

CDR3: CASSIYNEQFF
DNA: TGTGCCAGCAGCATTTACAATGAGCAGTTCTTC
V: TRBV7-9
size: once
D: -
J: TRBJ2-1
length: 11

CDR3: CASSLGGYYGYTF
DNA: TGTGCCAGCAGCCTAGGGGGCTATTATGGCTACACCTTC
V: TRBV7-9
size: -
D: TRBD1
J: TRBJ1-2
length: 13

CDR3: CASSPTRNEQFF
DNA: TGTGCCAGCAGCCCTACGAGGAATGAGCAGTTCTTC
V: TRBV11-2
size: -
D: -
J: TRBJ2-1
length: 12

CDR3: CASSLEVSGGYTQYF
DNA: TGCGCCAGCAGCTTGGAGGTTAGCGGGGGATATACGCAGTATTTT
V: TRBV5-1
size: -
D: TRBD2
J: TRBJ2-3
length: 15

CDR3: CASSEFWGPKGEKLFF
DNA: TGCGCCAGCAGTGAGTTCTGGGGGCCAAAGGGGGAAAAACTGTTTTTT
V: TRBV10-2
size: -
D: -
J: TRBJ1-4
length: 16

CDR3: CASSLSPGQASSYNSPLHF
DNA: TGTGCCAGCAGCTTATCACCGGGACAGGCGAGCTCCTATAATTCACCCCTCCACTTT
V: TRBV7-2
size: -
D: TRBD1
J: TRBJ1-6
length: 19

CDR3: CASSTHSGDTQYF
DNA: TGTGCCAGCAGCACACATTCGGGAGATACGCAGTATTTT
V: TRBV5-5
size: -
D: -
J: TRBJ2-3
length: 13

CDR3: CASSLVGGPAYEQYF
DNA: TGTGCCAGCAGTTTAGTGGGCGGGCCAGCCTACGAGCAGTACTTC
V: TRBV28
size: -
D: -
J: TRBJ2-7
length: 15